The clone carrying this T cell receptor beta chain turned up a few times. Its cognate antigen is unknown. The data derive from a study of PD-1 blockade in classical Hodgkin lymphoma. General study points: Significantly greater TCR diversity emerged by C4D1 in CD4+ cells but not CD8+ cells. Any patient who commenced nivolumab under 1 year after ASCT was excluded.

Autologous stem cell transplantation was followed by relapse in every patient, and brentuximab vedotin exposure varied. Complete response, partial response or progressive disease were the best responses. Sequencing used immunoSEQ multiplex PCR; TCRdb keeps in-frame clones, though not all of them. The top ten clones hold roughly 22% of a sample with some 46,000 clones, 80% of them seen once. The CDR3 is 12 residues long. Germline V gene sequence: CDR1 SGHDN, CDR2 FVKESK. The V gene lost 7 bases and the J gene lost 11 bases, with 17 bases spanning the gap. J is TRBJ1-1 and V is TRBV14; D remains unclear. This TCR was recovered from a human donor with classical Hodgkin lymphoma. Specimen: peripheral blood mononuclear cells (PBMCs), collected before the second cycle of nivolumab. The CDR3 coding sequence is TGTGCCAGCAACAAGGGCGGGGTCGAGGCTTTCTTT. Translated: CASNKGGVEAFF.